This T cell receptor (beta chain) was retrieved from a study of blood T cells in healthy people across ages. Investigators took about 9.4 milliliters of peripheral blood from every donor. With a J-beta primer mix and a sample-barcoded 5' primer, a second PCR ran about 6 to 11 cycles. Researchers report that a template-switch adaptor with 12 random nucleotides tagged each cDNA molecule. MiXCR, applied by TCRdb to the 5' RACE reads, yields one record per CDR3 protein. The sample has under 750,000 distinct CDR3 sequences, under 55% seen once. Comment on this clonotype: Its antigen is unknown.

General study points: Per million T cells, TCR beta diversity dropped roughly linearly as age increased.

The sample consisted of blood. This receptor was identified in a man aged 80 or over in good health.

Written as DNA, the CDR3 is TGTGCCAGCAGCGTACGAACAATCACAGATACGCAGTATTTT. Amino acid sequence: CASSVRTITDTQYF. V usage is TRBV9 and J usage is TRBJ2-3; no firm D call. The germline gives CDR1 SGDLS, CDR2 YYNGEE. Trimming removed 1 base from V and 2 bases from J, with 8 bases in between. CDR3 size: 14 residues.